The 11 T cell receptor beta chains given below trace back to one sample, sequenced in a study of CD8 T cells in ankylosing spondylitis. Each CDR3 protein gets one entry after TCRdb re-called the 5' RACE reads with MiXCR. The data hold about 89,000 distinct CDR3 sequences, with 27% observed a single time. Sequenced: blood, either unsorted or a sorted T cell fraction (not recorded which). The receptor source for this set is a male donor with ankylosing spondylitis or in good health (not recorded which).

This clonotype was detected a few times. J is TRBJ2-1 and V is TRBV20-1; TRBD2 matches 7 bases. Germline trimming cut 3 bases from V and 10 bases from J; bases unmatched to any gene: 12. This CDR3 contains 14 residues. Germline CDR1 reads DFQATT; CDR2 reads SNEGSKA (reference sequence). The CDR3 here is CSARDPGGSSEQFF. CDR3 coding DNA: TGCAGTGCTAGGGACCCTGGCGGGAGTAGCGAGCAGTTCTTC.

This clonotype was picked up a small number of times. V and J are TRBV12-3 or TRBV12-4 and TRBJ2-3; 9 bases agree with TRBD2. V lost 5 bases to trimming and J lost 7 bases; unmatched junction nucleotides: 10. The CDR3 runs 15 residues. The CDR3 loop is CASSPTSGASNTQYF. The CDR3 DNA reads TGTGCCAGCAGTCCGACTAGCGGCGCGTCCAATACGCAGTATTTT.

This chain connects TRBV5-1 to TRBJ2-1, with D perhaps TRBD1 (5 bases). CDR1 and CDR2 (germline): SGHRS, YFSETQ. The CDR3 is 13 residues long. Trimming removed 0 bases from V and 7 bases from J, with 8 bases in between. CDR3: CASSLDQGNEQFF. The CDR3 DNA reads TGCGCCAGCAGCTTGGATCAGGGTAATGAGCAGTTCTTC. Looking up the rest from reference TRBV5-1 and TRBJ2-1 gives the full variable domain: KAGVTQTPRYLIKTRGQQVTLSCSPISGHRSVSWYQQTPGQGLQFLFEYFSETQRNKGNFPGRFSGRQFSNSRSEMNVSTLELGDSALYLCASSLDQGNEQFFGPGTRLTVL.

The chain recombines TRBV5-1 with TRBJ2-3; D call uncertain. Germline V lookup: CDR1 SGHRS, CDR2 YFSETQ. This CDR3 is built from 14 residues. With 2 bases removed from V and 2 bases from J, the gap between germline ends came to 9 bases. The CDR3 DNA follows: TGCGCCAGCAGCTTTGGCAGCCTCACAGATACGCAGTATTTT. The encoded protein is CASSFGSLTDTQYF.

The V gene is TRBV11-1, the J gene TRBJ1-6, with D possibly being TRBD1 (6 bases). The CDR3 sequence is 18 residues long. Germline CDR1 reads SGHAT; CDR2 reads FQDESV (reference sequence). V was shortened by 5 bases and J by 8 bases, with 25 bases between the two germline ends. CDR3 coding DNA: TGTGCCAGCAGCACTCCTGCCGGGGGGGGCGAGTCCCATTCACCCCTCCACTTT. This sequence encodes CASSTPAGGGESHSPLHF.

There are a few counts of this clonotype. The rearrangement links TRBV20-1 to TRBJ2-7; TRBD2 matches 11 bases. This CDR3 contains 14 residues. V was clipped by 7 bases and J by 3 bases; unmatched bases: 8. Germline CDR1 and CDR2: DFQATT and SNEGSKA (reference sequence). The CDR3 nucleotides read TGCAGTGACCAGACTAGCGGGGAGAGCTACGAGCAGTACGTC. Amino acid sequence: CSDQTSGESYEQYV.

This clonotype has more than one count but fewer than ten. This chain joins TRBV6-5 and TRBJ2-7; 7 nucleotides match TRBD2. Trimming took 2 bases from V and 3 from J; bases not matched to a gene: 7. This CDR3 is built from 15 residues. Germline CDR1 is MNHEY and CDR2 is SVGAGI. The CDR3 region has the DNA TGTGCCAGCAGTTACGGGACTATCTCATTCTACGAGCAGTACTTC. Its translation is CASSYGTISFYEQYF.

The chain recombines TRBV7-2 with TRBJ2-3; the D gene is possibly TRBD2 (6 bases). Trimming left V 0 bases short and J 6 bases short, with 7 bases between. The CDR3 covers 13 residues. Germline CDR1 SGHTA, CDR2 FQGNSA. The CDR3 here is CASSLAGLDTQYF. The CDR3 nucleotides read TGTGCCAGCAGCTTAGCGGGACTTGATACGCAGTATTTT.

This clonotype was counted a few times. This sequence joins TRBV6-1 and TRBJ2-5, with 9 bases identical to TRBD1. Germline V gives CDR1 MNHNS, CDR2 SASEGT. Trimming cost V 7 bases and J 5 bases; bases outside gene matches: 11. CDR3 length: 15 amino acids. CDR3 region: CASTLGQGRWETQYF. CDR3 bases: TGTGCCAGCACCCTCGGACAGGGGAGGTGGGAGACCCAGTACTTC.

The chain joins TRBV5-5 to TRBJ2-1, with 10 bases fitting TRBD1. The CDR3 sequence is 13 residues long. Germline V CDR1 and CDR2: SGHKS, YYEKEE (reference sequence). CDR3 in amino acids: CAATRDRGYEQFF. The CDR3 nucleotides are TGTGCAGCGACCAGGGACAGGGGTTATGAGCAGTTCTTC.

The chain combines TRBV5-5 with TRBJ1-5; D uncertain. Germline CDR1 SGHKS, CDR2 YYEKEE (reference sequence). V shed 4 bases and J shed 9 bases, with 20 bases lying between them. The CDR3 is made up of 15 amino acids. The chain's CDR3 is CASSLEGYPLVPQHF. CDR3 DNA sequence: TGTGCCAGCAGCCTAGAGGGTTACCCGCTCGTGCCCCAGCATTTT. The whole variable domain, filled in from reference TRBV5-5 and TRBJ1-5, reads DAGVTQSPTHLIKTRGQQVTLRCSPISGHKSVSWYQQVLGQGPQFIFQYYEKEERGRGNFPDRFSARQFPNYSSELNVNALLLGDSALYLCASSLEGYPLVPQHFGDGTRLSIL.